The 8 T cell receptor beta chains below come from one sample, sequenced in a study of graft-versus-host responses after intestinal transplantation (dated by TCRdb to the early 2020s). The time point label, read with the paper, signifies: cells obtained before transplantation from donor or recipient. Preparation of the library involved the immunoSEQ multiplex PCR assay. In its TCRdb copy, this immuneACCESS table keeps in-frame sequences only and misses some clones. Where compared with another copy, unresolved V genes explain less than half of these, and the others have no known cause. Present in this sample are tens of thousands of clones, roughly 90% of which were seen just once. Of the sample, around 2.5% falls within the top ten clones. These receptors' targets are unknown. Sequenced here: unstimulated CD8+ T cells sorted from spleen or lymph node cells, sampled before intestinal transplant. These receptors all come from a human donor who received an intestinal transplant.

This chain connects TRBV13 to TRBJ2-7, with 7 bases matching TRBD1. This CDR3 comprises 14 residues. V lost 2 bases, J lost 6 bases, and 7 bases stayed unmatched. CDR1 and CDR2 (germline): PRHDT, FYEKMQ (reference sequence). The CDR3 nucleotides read TGTGCCAGCAGCTTAAGCCGGGACAGTGGCGAGCAGTACTTC. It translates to CASSLSRDSGEQYF. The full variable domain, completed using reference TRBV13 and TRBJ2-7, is AAGVIQSPRHLIKEKRETATLKCYPIPRHDTVYWYQQGPGQDPQFLISFYEKMQSDKGSIPDRFSAQQFSDYHSELNMSSLELGDSALYFCASSLSRDSGEQYFGPGTRLTVT.

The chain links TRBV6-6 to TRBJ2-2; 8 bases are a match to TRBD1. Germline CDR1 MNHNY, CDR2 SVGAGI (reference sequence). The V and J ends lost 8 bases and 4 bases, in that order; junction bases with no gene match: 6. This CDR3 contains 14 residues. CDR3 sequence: CASGQGIGTGELFF. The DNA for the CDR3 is TGTGCCAGCGGACAGGGAATTGGCACCGGGGAGCTGTTTTTT.

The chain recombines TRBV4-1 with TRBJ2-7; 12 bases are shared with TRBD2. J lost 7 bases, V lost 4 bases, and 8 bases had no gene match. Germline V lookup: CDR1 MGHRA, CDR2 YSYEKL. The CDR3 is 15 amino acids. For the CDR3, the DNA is TGCGCCAGCAGCCTTCTAGCGGGAGGGCCGTATGAGCAGTACTTC. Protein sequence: CASSLLAGGPYEQYF.

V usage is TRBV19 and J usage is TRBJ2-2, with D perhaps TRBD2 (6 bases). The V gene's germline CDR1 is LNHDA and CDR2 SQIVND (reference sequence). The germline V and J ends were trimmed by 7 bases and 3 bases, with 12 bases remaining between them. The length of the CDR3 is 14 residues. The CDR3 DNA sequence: TGTGCCAGTATCTCGGGAGCTTACACCGGGGAGCTGTTTTTT. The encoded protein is CASISGAYTGELFF.

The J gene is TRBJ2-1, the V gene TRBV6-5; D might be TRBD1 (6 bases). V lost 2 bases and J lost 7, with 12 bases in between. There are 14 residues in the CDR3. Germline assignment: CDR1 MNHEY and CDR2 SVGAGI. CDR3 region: CASSYGGNWNEQFF. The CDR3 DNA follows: TGTGCCAGCAGTTACGGGGGCAATTGGAATGAGCAGTTCTTC.

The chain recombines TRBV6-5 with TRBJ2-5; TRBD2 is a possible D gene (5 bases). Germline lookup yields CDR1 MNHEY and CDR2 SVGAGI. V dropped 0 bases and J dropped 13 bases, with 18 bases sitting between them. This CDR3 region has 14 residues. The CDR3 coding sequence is TGTGCCAGCAGTTACTCAGCAGGCGGGTCATATAGGTACTTC. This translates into CASSYSAGGSYRYF.

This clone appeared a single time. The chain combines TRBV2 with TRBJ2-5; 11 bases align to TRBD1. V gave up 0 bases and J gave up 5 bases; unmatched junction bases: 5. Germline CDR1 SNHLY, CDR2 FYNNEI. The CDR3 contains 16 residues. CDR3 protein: CASSEAGDRGRETQYF. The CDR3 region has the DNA TGTGCCAGCAGTGAAGCAGGGGACAGGGGGAGGGAGACCCAGTACTTC. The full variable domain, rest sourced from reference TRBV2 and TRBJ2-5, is EPEVTQTPSHQVTQMGQEVILRCVPISNHLYFYWYRQILGQKVEFLVSFYNNEISEKSEIFDDQFSVERPDGSNFTLKIRSTKLEDSAMYFCASSEAGDRGRETQYFGPGTRLLVL.

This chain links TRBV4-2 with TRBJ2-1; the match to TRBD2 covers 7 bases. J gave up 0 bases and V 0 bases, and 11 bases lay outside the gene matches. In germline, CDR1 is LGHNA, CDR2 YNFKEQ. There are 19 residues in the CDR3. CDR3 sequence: CASSQDPAGAGSSYNEQFF. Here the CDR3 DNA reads TGTGCCAGCAGCCAAGATCCCGCCGGAGCGGGGTCCTCCTACAATGAGCAGTTCTTC.